This is a list of T cell receptor beta chains from one sample in a study of cytomegalovirus exposure and HLA in healthy donors. The repertoire was sequenced with immunoSEQ multiplex PCR; TCRdb's copy has only in-frame clones and lacks some. The data show over 85,000 clones, with 60% to 75% seen just once and 1.2% held by the top ten. Material: PBMCs. The receptors derive from a female donor in good health and CMV-seronegative. Each CDR3 is given with its conserved first and last residue. D genes are given only for firm matches. Only some rows state a clone size, as once, few, many or a class for expanded clones.

len	j_gene	abundance	d_gene	v_gene	CDR3aa	CDR3nt
14	TRBJ2-7	NA	NA	TRBV19	CASSIHGEGREQYF	TGTGCCAGTAGTATACACGGGGAAGGGCGCGAGCAGTACTTC
13	TRBJ2-7	few	TRBD2	TRBV28	CASSSTSGYEQYF	TGTGCCAGCAGTTCGACTAGCGGCTACGAGCAGTACTTC
14	TRBJ2-5	NA	NA	TRBV11-1	CASSARQRQETQYF	TGTGCCAGCAGCGCACGACAGAGACAAGAGACCCAGTACTTC
13	TRBJ2-3	NA	TRBD1	TRBV5-6	CASSPTGGSTQYF	TGTGCCAGCAGCCCGACAGGGGGCAGTACGCAGTATTTT
15	TRBJ2-7	NA	NA	TRBV4-1	CASSQEASAVYEQYF	TGCGCCAGCAGCCAAGAGGCCTCGGCGGTCTACGAGCAGTACTTC
12	TRBJ2-2	NA	NA	TRBV6-6	CASRSFTGELFF	TGTGCCAGCCGCAGTTTTACCGGGGAGCTGTTTTTT
14	TRBJ1-2	NA	TRBD1	TRBV18	CASSPQQGDYGYTF	TGTGCCAGCTCACCGCAACAGGGGGATTATGGCTACACCTTC
15	TRBJ2-7	NA	TRBD1	TRBV7-2	CASRTPGQGTYEQYF	TGTGCCAGCAGGACACCGGGACAGGGGACCTACGAGCAGTACTTC
12	TRBJ2-5	NA	NA	TRBV7-9	CASSSLRETQYF	TGTGCCAGCAGCTCCCTCCGGGAGACCCAGTACTTC
14	TRBJ2-7	NA	TRBD1	TRBV29-1	CSVSGTGSSHEQYF	TGCAGCGTTTCCGGGACAGGGAGTTCTCACGAGCAGTACTTC
15	TRBJ1-5	NA	NA	TRBV4-1	CASSQATGTNQPQHF	TGCGCCAGCAGCCAAGCTACCGGGACAAATCAGCCCCAGCATTTT
16	TRBJ1-2	once	TRBD1	TRBV15	CATSRDPETGRYGYTF	TGTGCCACCAGCAGAGATCCCGAGACAGGGCGGTATGGCTACACCTTC
12	TRBJ2-2	NA	NA	TRBV15	CATSRDERALFF	TGTGCCACCAGCAGAGACGAGAGGGCCCTGTTTTTT
15	TRBJ2-3	NA	TRBD2	TRBV7-2	CASSLFAGATDTQYF	TGTGCCAGCAGCTTATTTGCGGGAGCTACAGATACGCAGTATTTT
13	TRBJ2-7	NA	NA	TRBV7-9	CASSLEGPGEQYF	TGTGCCAGCAGCTTAGAGGGTCCAGGGGAGCAGTACTTC
16	TRBJ2-3	NA	TRBD1	TRBV19	CASSLQGAPSADTQYF	TGTGCCAGTAGTCTACAGGGGGCTCCTTCAGCAGATACGCAGTATTTT
14	TRBJ1-2	NA	NA	TRBV7-9	CASSPGQLYYGYTF	TGTGCCAGCAGCCCCGGACAGCTCTACTATGGCTACACCTTC
15	TRBJ1-2	NA	TRBD1	TRBV10-3	CAISAQGAYNYGYTF	TGTGCCATCAGTGCCCAGGGGGCCTATAACTATGGCTACACCTTC
13	TRBJ1-1	few	TRBD1	TRBV4-1	CASSLGTGVEAFF	TGCGCCAGCAGCCTTGGGACAGGGGTCGAAGCTTTCTTT
19	TRBJ1-2	NA	NA	TRBV19	CASSTHWTRSAFSNYGYTF	TGTGCCAGTAGTACACATTGGACACGATCGGCTTTCTCTAACTATGGCTACACCTTC
13	TRBJ2-7	NA	TRBD1	TRBV29-1	CSVQGDRSYEQYF	TGCAGCGTCCAGGGGGACAGGTCCTACGAGCAGTACTTC
15	TRBJ2-1	NA	TRBD2	TRBV7-8	CASSATSGSYNEQFF	TGTGCCAGCAGCGCAACTAGCGGCTCCTACAATGAGCAGTTCTTC
15	TRBJ2-5	NA	TRBD2	TRBV30	CAWSTGLALGETQYF	TGTGCCTGGAGCACGGGACTAGCACTGGGAGAGACCCAGTACTTC
14	TRBJ2-7	NA	NA	TRBV30	CAWSVGREAYEQYF	TGTGCCTGGAGTGTGGGCAGGGAGGCTTACGAGCAGTACTTC
18	TRBJ2-7	NA	NA	TRBV21-1	CASSETGFPRADSYEQYF	TGTGCCAGCAGCGAGACAGGGTTTCCCCGTGCGGATTCCTACGAGCAGTACTTC
15	TRBJ1-4	few	NA	TRBV2	CASRGDAATNEKLFF	TGTGCCAGCAGAGGAGACGCCGCAACTAATGAAAAACTGTTTTTT
12	TRBJ1-1	NA	NA	TRBV10-3	CAISETNTEAFF	TGTGCCATCAGTGAGACAAACACTGAAGCTTTCTTT
14	TRBJ1-5	NA	TRBD1	TRBV5-6	CASSGQGGGQPQHF	TGTGCCAGCAGCGGACAGGGGGGAGGGCAGCCCCAGCATTTT
15	TRBJ1-4	few	TRBD1	TRBV19	CVSSSRGQWNEKLFF	TGTGTCAGCAGTAGTAGGGGACAGTGGAATGAAAAACTGTTTTTT
15	TRBJ2-3	NA	TRBD2	TRBV4-1	CASSQLAGATDTQYF	TGCGCCAGCAGCCAACTAGCGGGGGCTACAGATACGCAGTATTTT